What follows are 27 T cell receptor beta chains derived from one specimen sequenced in a study of shared clonotypes between healthy human individuals. TCRdb's table, derived via immunoSEQ multiplex PCR, lists solely in-frame clones and lacks some. The sample has about 800,000 clones; about 97% are singletons. Only CD45RO-negative cells positively selected for CCR7 counted as naive CD8 cells, so terminally differentiated effector memory CD45RA+ cells were excluded. The sample was naive CD8+ T cells sorted from blood. These receptors all stem from a man younger than 40 in good health.

This clone was seen only once. The gene calls are TRBV7-9 and TRBJ2-2; unclear D gene. From germline, CDR1 is SEHNR and CDR2 FQNEAQ (reference sequence). V lost 3 bases and J 5 bases, leaving 10 bases between the germline ends. There are 14 residues in the CDR3. CDR3 sequence reads: CASSFQSWTGELFF. CDR3 in DNA: TGTGCCAGCAGCTTCCAGTCGTGGACCGGGGAGCTGTTTTTT.

The rearrangement uses TRBV7-6 and TRBJ2-2; 12 positions agree with TRBD1. The CDR3 extends over 16 amino acids. In germline, CDR1 is SGHVS, CDR2 FNYEAQ. The junction had 7 bases not matched to a gene; V was cut back by 5 bases and J by 6 bases. CDR3 DNA: TGTGCCAGCAGCCCCGGGACAGGGGGCTATGCCGGGGAGCTGTTTTTT. Amino acids: CASSPGTGGYAGELFF.

This chain uses TRBV13 with TRBJ2-2; possibly TRBD1 for D (6 bases). Germline lookup yields CDR1 PRHDT and CDR2 FYEKMQ (reference sequence). This CDR3 is built from 13 residues. V gave up 5 bases and J gave up 6 bases, with 10 bases separating them. The CDR3: CASSPHRAGELFF. In nucleotides, the CDR3 is TGTGCCAGCAGCCCCCACAGGGCCGGGGAGCTGTTTTTT.

The chain links TRBV7-6 to TRBJ2-1; a weak D match, TRBD2 (6 bases). In germline, CDR1 is SGHVS, CDR2 FNYEAQ. Trimming cost V 2 bases and J 6 bases, with 17 bases left between them. This CDR3 spans 16 amino acids. The CDR3 is CASSLRSGVESNEQFF. The CDR3 nucleotides read TGTGCCAGCAGCTTACGATCGGGGGTAGAGTCCAATGAGCAGTTCTTC.

The chain joins TRBV10-2 to TRBJ2-7, with D tentatively TRBD1 (5 bases). There are 12 residues in the CDR3. V shed 5 bases and J shed 4 bases, with 9 bases lying between them. Per the germline V gene, CDR1 is WSHSY and CDR2 is SAAADI. The CDR3 DNA follows: TGCGCCAGCAGTTTAGACAGTTACGAGCAGTACTTC. Translation: CASSLDSYEQYF.

This clone was counted between two and nine times. The V and J genes are TRBV6-5 and TRBJ2-1; D remains ambiguous. Trimming shortened V by 6 bases and J by 4 bases, and 13 bases separated the two germline ends. The CDR3 is made up of 14 amino acids. CDR1 is MNHEY, CDR2 SVGAGI, per germline. The CDR3 here is CASSPPRTYNEQFF. Written as DNA, the CDR3 is TGTGCCAGCAGCCCCCCTCGGACGTACAATGAGCAGTTCTTC.

This clone was picked up one time. The chain couples TRBV11-2 to TRBJ2-7, with D perhaps given as TRBD1 or TRBD2 (5 bases each). The CDR3 spans 15 residues. V shed 1 base and J shed 2 bases, with 12 bases lying between them. Germline CDR1 reads SGHAT; CDR2 reads FQNNGV. The CDR3: CASSLVEGRTYEQYF. DNA of the CDR3: TGTGCCAGCAGCTTAGTCGAGGGGCGGACCTACGAGCAGTACTTC.

The chain employs TRBV6-1 and TRBJ2-2, with D hard to call. CDR3 size: 13 residues. CDR1 and CDR2 (germline): MNHNS, SASEGT. Trimming pared 2 bases from V and 1 base from J, leaving 2 bases between. The CDR3 nucleotides read TGTGCCAGCAGTGAATGGAACACCGGGGAGCTGTTTTTT. It translates to CASSEWNTGELFF.

This sequence joins TRBV2 and TRBJ2-1; TRBD1 matches 9 bases. The V and J ends lost 8 bases and 7 bases, in that order; junction bases with no gene match: 6. Germline CDR1 reads SNHLY; CDR2 reads FYNNEI. CDR3 length equals 13 residues. CDR3 sequence reads: CASPKGQGNEQFF. The CDR3 DNA is TGTGCCAGCCCAAAAGGACAGGGGAATGAGCAGTTCTTC. The variable domain in full, completed from reference TRBV2 and TRBJ2-1, reads EPEVTQTPSHQVTQMGQEVILRCVPISNHLYFYWYRQILGQKVEFLVSFYNNEISEKSEIFDDQFSVERPDGSNFTLKIRSTKLEDSAMYFCASPKGQGNEQFFGPGTRLTVL.

V gene TRBV7-6 combines with J gene TRBJ2-5; 8 positions match TRBD1. CDR1 is SGHVS and CDR2 is FNYEAQ in the germline V gene. Losses at the gene ends were 5 bases for V and 5 bases for J; bases not matched to a gene: 10. There are 15 residues in the CDR3. DNA for the CDR3: TGTGCCAGCAGCACCATGGACAGGGAATGGGAGACCCAGTACTTC. Translated, it gives CASSTMDREWETQYF.

The chain couples TRBV13 to TRBJ2-7; 10 bases fit TRBD2. The CDR3 spans 15 residues. Germline CDR1 PRHDT, CDR2 FYEKMQ (reference sequence). V shed 6 bases, J shed 3 bases, and the junction held 8 bases outside the gene matches. The CDR3 region is CASRPSGGPHYEQYF. CDR3 DNA sequence: TGTGCCAGCAGACCTAGCGGGGGTCCACACTACGAGCAGTACTTC.

The chain recombines TRBV7-9 with TRBJ2-7, with D possibly TRBD2 on 5 matching bases. The length of the CDR3 is 14 residues. Trimming removed 4 bases from V and 7 bases from J, with 17 bases in between. Germline V gene sequence: CDR1 SEHNR, CDR2 FQNEAQ (reference sequence). CDR3 nucleotide sequence: TGTGCCAGCAGCTCGTTATCCCGGGATCGGGAGCAGTACTTC. It is translated as CASSSLSRDREQYF.

This chain connects TRBV10-1 to TRBJ2-1, with TRBD2 matching 8 bases. V shed 0 bases, J shed 8 bases, and the junction held 9 bases outside the gene matches. The germline V gene has CDR1 WNHNN and CDR2 SYGVQD (reference sequence). The CDR3 is 16 amino acids. The CDR3, as DNA: TGCGCCAGCAGTGAGTCTGGGGGACTAGGTGTCGATGAGCAGTTCTTC. It encodes CASSESGGLGVDEQFF.

For this clone: Other DNA sequences from this sample encode an identical CDR3 as well. The genes are TRBV27 and TRBJ2-1; 10 bases are a match to TRBD1. J lost 4 bases, V lost 6 bases, and 3 bases had no gene match. Germline values: CDR1 MNHEY, CDR2 SMNVEV (reference sequence). CDR3 length equals 14 residues. This chain's CDR3 is CASSPGQGYNEQFF. The CDR3 DNA is TGTGCCAGCAGCCCGGGACAGGGGTACAATGAGCAGTTCTTC.

The gene calls are TRBV11-2 and TRBJ2-1; 8 bases are shared with TRBD2. The V gene end was trimmed by 5 bases and the J gene end by 3 bases; junction bases not matched to a gene: 9. CDR3 length: 16 residues. CDR1 SGHAT and CDR2 FQNNGV come from the germline V gene. The CDR3 reads CASSPQLAGFYNEQFF. The DNA of the CDR3 is TGTGCCAGCAGCCCTCAATTAGCGGGATTCTACAATGAGCAGTTCTTC.

This chain connects TRBV28 to TRBJ2-2; tentatively, D is TRBD2 (5 bases). Germline V gives CDR1 MDHEN, CDR2 SYDVKM. The CDR3 covers 15 residues. Trimming took 1 base from V and 1 from J, leaving 7 bases between them. The DNA for the CDR3 is TGTGCCAGCAGTTTATCCCGGGAGAACACCGGGGAGCTGTTTTTT. Amino acids: CASSLSRENTGELFF.

The V gene is TRBV29-1, the J gene TRBJ1-1, with 7 bases that match TRBD1. Germline loops: CDR1 SQVTM, CDR2 ANQGSEA. The trim removed 4 bases at V and 6 bases at J, leaving 2 bases unmatched. The CDR3 is 11 residues long. CDR3 nucleotides: TGCAGCGTTGCCGGACAGGCTGAAGCTTTCTTT. Translated: CSVAGQAEAFF.

The chain links TRBV7-6 to TRBJ1-5, with D unclear. The CDR3 has 15 residues. V was cut by 0 bases and J by 0 bases, with 6 bases left in between. Germline V gives CDR1 SGHVS, CDR2 FNYEAQ. In DNA, the CDR3 is TGTGCCAGCAGCTTAGCACCAGATAGCAATCAGCCCCAGCATTTT. It specifies CASSLAPDSNQPQHF. The variable domain in full, completed from reference TRBV7-6 and TRBJ1-5, reads GAGVSQSPRYKVTKRGQDVALRCDPISGHVSLYWYRQALGQGPEFLTYFNYEAQQDKSGLPNDRFSAERPEGSISTLTIQRTEQRDSAMYRCASSLAPDSNQPQHFGDGTRLSIL.

This clone was recorded once. The chain employs TRBV29-1 and TRBJ2-5, with D maybe TRBD1 (5 bases). V lost 4 bases and J 4 bases, leaving 13 bases between the germline ends. Looked up from germline, CDR1 is SQVTM and CDR2 is ANQGSEA. The CDR3 has 13 residues. The DNA for the CDR3 is TGCAGCGTTGTAAGGGGCGGTGGAGAGACCCAGTACTTC. As protein: CSVVRGGGETQYF.

The chain is built from TRBV13 and TRBJ2-7, with D perhaps matching TRBD2 (6 bases). CDR1 is PRHDT and CDR2 is FYEKMQ in the germline V gene (reference sequence). The ends were cut back, 4 bases at V and 1 base at J, with 11 bases in the middle. The CDR3 is 14 amino acids. The CDR3 DNA reads TGTGCCAGCAGCTCCCGACTAGAATCCTACGAGCAGTACTTC. Translated: CASSSRLESYEQYF.

A single count supports this clone. The chain recombines TRBV27 with TRBJ2-3; the D is unclear. The CDR3 sequence is 15 residues long. V was shortened by 6 bases and J by 1 base, with 14 bases between the two germline ends. Germline V gene data show CDR1 as MNHEY and CDR2 as SMNVEV (reference sequence). The CDR3 DNA sequence: TGTGCCAGCAGCCCCTCCCGCGGAGGCACAGATACGCAGTATTTT. Amino acid sequence: CASSPSRGGTDTQYF.

Only one count was recorded for this clone. V is TRBV7-2 and J is TRBJ2-7; D is perhaps TRBD2 (6 bases). The germline gives CDR1 SGHTA, CDR2 FQGNSA. CDR3 length: 13 amino acids. V lost 5 bases, J lost 1 base, and 9 bases lay in between. The CDR3 loop is CASSGGESYEQYF. CDR3 bases: TGTGCCAGCAGCGGCGGGGAGTCCTACGAGCAGTACTTC.

J is TRBJ1-5 and V is TRBV4-1; 10 bases align to TRBD1. Per germline, CDR1 MGHRA and CDR2 YSYEKL. CDR3 length equals 15 residues. The J segment lost 7 bases and the V segment lost 1 base, leaving 4 bases of the junction unmatched. The CDR3: CASSQASTGGQPQHF. DNA for the CDR3: TGCGCCAGCAGCCAAGCCTCGACAGGGGGCCAGCCCCAGCATTTT.

The rearrangement joins TRBV29-1 to TRBJ1-4; D perhaps matches TRBD1 (6 bases). Trimming shortened V by 3 bases and J by 5 bases, and 10 bases separated the two germline ends. Germline V CDR1 and CDR2: SQVTM, ANQGSEA. The CDR3 extends over 13 amino acids. CDR3 protein: CSVDEGGNEKLFF. The CDR3 DNA reads TGCAGCGTTGATGAGGGGGGGAATGAAAAACTGTTTTTT. The full variable domain, rest sourced from reference TRBV29-1 and TRBJ1-4, is SAVISQKPSRDICQRGTSLTIQCQVDSQVTMMFWYRQQPGQSLTLIATANQGSEATYESGFVIDKFPISRPNLTFSTLTVSNMSPEDSSIYLCSVDEGGNEKLFFGSGTQLSVL.

A few counts support this clone. The chain recombines TRBV7-9 with TRBJ1-2; 9 bases align to TRBD1. Germline values: CDR1 SEHNR, CDR2 FQNEAQ (reference sequence). V shed 1 base, J shed 7 bases, and the junction held 10 bases outside the gene matches. CDR3 length: 16 residues. The CDR3 sequence is CASSLVPLTGGLGYTF. The CDR3 DNA reads TGTGCCAGCAGCTTAGTTCCCCTGACAGGGGGGCTTGGCTACACCTTC. Full variable domain (rest looked up from reference TRBV7-9 and TRBJ1-2): DTGVSQNPRHKITKRGQNVTFRCDPISEHNRLYWYRQTLGQGPEFLTYFQNEAQLEKSRLLSDRFSAERPKGSFSTLEIQRTEQGDSAMYLCASSLVPLTGGLGYTFGSGTRLTVV.

The chain couples TRBV7-2 to TRBJ2-7, with a possible D match to TRBD1 (6 bases). Trimming took off 4 bases at V and 3 bases at J, with 13 bases between the two ends. CDR3 size: 14 residues. From germline, CDR1 is SGHTA and CDR2 FQGNSA. The CDR3 reads CASSSGQIFYEQYF. The CDR3 DNA reads as TGTGCCAGCAGCTCGGGACAAATCTTCTACGAGCAGTACTTC. The whole variable domain, remainder taken from reference TRBV7-2 and TRBJ2-7, is GAGVSQSPSNKVTEKGKDVELRCDPISGHTALYWYRQSLGQGLEFLIYFQGNSAPDKSGLPSDRFSAERTGGSVSTLTIQRTQQEDSAVYLCASSSGQIFYEQYFGPGTRLTVT.

The rearrangement uses TRBV15 and TRBJ1-5; possibly TRBD1 for D (5 bases). There are 17 residues in the CDR3. Germline CDR1 is LNHNV and CDR2 is YYDKDF (reference sequence). V lost 1 base, J lost 3 bases, and 16 bases lay in between. CDR3 protein: CATSRGQGSDYNQPQHF. The CDR3 bases are TGTGCCACCAGCAGAGGGCAGGGATCAGACTACAATCAGCCCCAGCATTTT.